Detailed here is one T cell receptor beta chain. This clone occurred many times. Its antigen has not been determined. Per-base quality was not reported, and no clone a single base away is much larger than it. Genomic DNA was extracted from sorted cells with the Quick-DNA Microprep Kit. Amplification of TCRbeta DNA was done with the immunoSEQ hsTCRbeta kit, following the protocol from the manufacturer. An Illumina MiSeq instrument was used to sequence the TCRbeta libraries. The original pipeline was this. After out-of-frame sequences were removed, 2,204,828 distinct TCRbeta sequences remained, averaging about 67,000 per individual. Each individual was scored using the number of some 150 previously reported CMV-associated TCRbeta sequences that the individual carried and the total number of productive distinct TCRbeta sequences. A beta-binomial model was reimplemented in Python, and scikit-learn random forests with default parameters were trained on US cohort data. Classifier performance on the Belgian cohort was summarized as median AUC with percentile confidence intervals calculated over 10,000 bootstrap iterations. TCRdb provides this immuneACCESS table in a form limited to in-frame rearrangements. Some clones are lacking; in checked studies, under half of them reflect an unresolved V gene, and why the rest are absent is not known. That table supplies the V and J calls and clone size; D and trimming were determined from the DNA. This sample has about 75,000 clones in its table, and around 80% of those were observed once. The top ten clonotypes cover around 2.6% of the sample.

The sample originates from a study of memory CD4+ T cells and cytomegalovirus serostatus (dated 2019 in TCRdb). Concerning the study at large: A total of around 35 healthy Belgian adults, of whom 9 were CMV seropositive and about 24 were CMV seronegative, were included in the cohort. The study sequenced CD4+ memory TCRbeta repertoires of a Belgian cohort with known cytomegalovirus serostatus to replicate a published TCR-based CMV serostatus classifier.

The full study reports these points: On the Belgian cohort, the classifier based on the original framework reached a median bootstrapped AUC of nearly 0.96, with a 95% CI of 0.76-1.00. Of around 160 previously reported CMV-associated TCRbeta sequences, over 65 appeared in the CD4+ memory repertoires, each in one to five individuals. The results were interpreted as suggesting that the CMV-associated TCR signature is mostly present in the CD4+ memory repertoire. CMV serostatus prediction reached a median bootstrapped AUC of approximately 0.96 with the original framework and just over 0.9 with a US-trained random forest. Only CD4+CD45RO+ memory cells were sequenced, in contrast to the original study, in which naive and memory CD4+ and CD8+ populations were covered.

A FACSAria II was used to sort memory CD4+ T cells, defined as single viable CD3+CD4+CD8-CD45RO+ cells. CMV serostatus was determined with a Roche Elecsys assay detecting serum IgG against CMV pp150, pp28, p38 and p52. Following thawing, total CD4+ T cells were enriched through positive selection using CD4 magnetic microbeads. The samples came from a different study that was designed specifically to examine the CD4+ T cell memory repertoire. Peripheral blood mononuclear cells were isolated and cryopreserved according to standard operating procedures, and serum was stored at -80 degrees C. Staining used CD3-PerCP (BW264/56), CD4-APC (RPA-T4), CD45RO-PE (UCHT1) and CD8-Pacific Orange (3B5) antibodies, with Sytox blue excluding non-viable cells. The sequenced sample was memory CD4+ T cells from blood. This clonotype was obtained from an adult in good health and CMV-seropositive.

CDR3 sequence: CASSFTPGQGNEKLFF. The DNA sequence is TGTGCCAGCAGCTTTACCCCGGGACAGGGGAATGAAAAACTGTTTTTT. The rearranged segments are TRBV7-9 and TRBJ1-4; 10 bases in the middle match TRBD1. There are 16 amino acids in the CDR3, from cysteine to phenylalanine inclusive. Solely the CDR3 DNA is kept, with 48 bases framed from the first base. The V end gives up 3 bases and the J end 5 bases, leaving 6 bases in the junction not matched to a gene. The germline V gene (reference sequence) provides CDR1 SEHNR and CDR2 FQNEAQ.